In its sample, the clone carrying this TCR beta chain was seen once. Antigen unknown. The source of the sample is a study of regulatory and conventional T cells in RAG deficiency. This table comes from immunoSEQ multiplex PCR, and its TCRdb copy is limited to in-frame clones, with some not included. The sample holds roughly 28,000 clones, around nine tenths seen once. Findings of the study overall: Shannon entropy was markedly lower and Simpson indices higher in RAG-deficient patients than control T-cell subsets. Shorter CDR3s in all patient subsets; >80% Treg-Tconv overlap in Omenn.

The germline V gene has CDR1 MNHEY and CDR2 SVGAGI. Deletions cut 6 bases from V and 5 bases from J, with 13 bases between. The CDR3 is 13 residues long. Blood CD4+ CD25-high CD127-low regulatory T cells supplied the genomic DNA template. The same specimen was also included in a second study, on regulatory T cells. Turning to that study: The PCR used 52 TRBV and 13 TRBJ primers. Regulatory T cells showed the strongest V-J pair restriction and V/J gene skewing among patient repertoires.

Material for sequencing was Tregs sorted from blood. This clonotype was obtained from a human donor in good health. This chain links TRBV6-5 with TRBJ1-2, with D possibly matching TRBD1 (6 bases). CDR3 in DNA: TGTGCCAGCAGGTCGGGACATCGATATGGCTACACCTTC. The encoded protein is CASRSGHRYGYTF.